The 24 T cell receptor beta chains given below trace back to one sample, sequenced in a study of cytomegalovirus exposure and HLA in healthy donors. The PCR ran on 60 Vbeta and 13 Jbeta primers. Assay: immunoSEQ multiplex PCR; the TCRdb copy retains only in-frame clones and omits some. Of some 140,000 clones detected, approximately 80% appear once; the ten largest clones hold roughly 5.3%. The specimen was PBMCs. Receptors originate from a woman aged 40 to 49 in good health and CMV-seropositive.

The V call is TRBV19, the J call TRBJ2-1, with 12 bases fitting TRBD1. CDR1 and CDR2 from the germline V gene are LNHDA and SQIVND (reference sequence). The CDR3 is 17 residues long. Losses at the gene ends were 3 bases for V and 7 bases for J; bases not matched to a gene: 10. The CDR3 sequence: CASSISSGQGAGNEQFF. The CDR3 nucleotides read TGTGCCAGTAGTATTAGTTCGGGACAGGGGGCTGGGAATGAGCAGTTCTTC. The complete variable domain, with remaining parts taken from reference TRBV19 and TRBJ2-1, reads DGGITQSPKYLFRKEGQNVTLSCEQNLNHDAMYWYRQDPGQGLRLIYYSQIVNDFQKGDIAEGYSVSREKKESFPLTVTSAQKNPTAFYLCASSISSGQGAGNEQFFGPGTRLTVL.

This rearrangement joins TRBV11-3 to TRBJ1-1; 7 bases are a match to TRBD1. This CDR3 contains 13 residues. Germline V gives CDR1 SGHNT, CDR2 YENEEA. V shed 6 bases, J shed 4 bases, and the junction held 5 bases outside the gene matches. The CDR3 DNA is TGTGCCAGCAGGGGGGCAGGGGGCACTGAAGCTTTCTTT. It yields the protein CASRGAGGTEAFF.

The V gene is TRBV5-1, the J gene TRBJ1-3; D is uncertain. The germline gives CDR1 SGHRS, CDR2 YFSETQ. This CDR3 spans 15 amino acids. With 2 bases removed from V and 4 bases from J, the gap between germline ends came to 13 bases. This chain's CDR3 is CASSLNPQVGNTIYF. The DNA of the CDR3 is TGCGCCAGCAGCTTAAATCCCCAGGTCGGAAACACCATATATTTT.

The chain carries TRBV19 and TRBJ2-7, with 9 bases aligning to TRBD2. V shed 6 bases and J 4 bases; nucleotides not matched to a gene: 7. CDR1 and CDR2 from the germline V gene are LNHDA and SQIVND (reference sequence). This CDR3 spans 14 amino acids. The CDR3 coding sequence is TGTGCCAGTAGGATGAGTAGCGGGAGTTACGAGCAGTACTTC. This translates into CASRMSSGSYEQYF.

The rearrangement links TRBV5-1 to TRBJ2-7; TRBD1 matches 10 bases. After removal of 0 bases from V and 3 bases from J, the junction contained 0 bases not matched to a gene. Germline V gives CDR1 SGHRS, CDR2 YFSETQ. The CDR3 contains 14 residues. The chain's CDR3 is CASSLGDRGYEQYF. The CDR3 bases are TGCGCCAGCAGCTTGGGGGACAGGGGCTACGAGCAGTACTTC.

The rearrangement joins TRBV7-9 to TRBJ2-5; 13 bases fit TRBD2. The germline CDR1 and CDR2 sequences are SEHNR and FQNEAQ (reference sequence). The CDR3 consists of 16 residues. V was clipped by 4 bases and J by 2 bases; unmatched bases: 4. Here the CDR3 DNA reads TGTGCCAGCAGCTACTTGGGACTAGCGGGGCAAGAGACCCAGTACTTC. This translates into CASSYLGLAGQETQYF. Drawing the rest from reference TRBV7-9 and TRBJ2-5, the complete variable domain is DTGVSQNPRHKITKRGQNVTFRCDPISEHNRLYWYRQTLGQGPEFLTYFQNEAQLEKSRLLSDRFSAERPKGSFSTLEIQRTEQGDSAMYLCASSYLGLAGQETQYFGPGTRLLVL.

The J gene is TRBJ2-1, the V gene TRBV19; 14 bases align to TRBD2. V dropped 5 bases and J dropped 1; count of bases not matched to a gene: 7. Germline-derived CDR1 and CDR2 are LNHDA and SQIVND (reference sequence). The CDR3 loop spans 18 amino acids. The CDR3 sequence is CASSLGTSGSGSYNEQFF. DNA for the CDR3: TGTGCCAGTAGTTTGGGGACTAGCGGGAGTGGGTCCTACAATGAGCAGTTCTTC.

This clone was observed a few times. The chain carries TRBV10-2 and TRBJ2-3; TRBD2 matches 8 bases. Germline-derived CDR1 and CDR2 are WSHSY and SAAADI. Losses at the gene ends were 10 bases for V and 2 bases for J; bases not matched to a gene: 8. The CDR3 contains 14 residues. CDR3 sequence: CATKGLAATDTQYF. The CDR3 bases are TGCGCCACCAAAGGACTAGCCGCCACAGATACGCAGTATTTT.

This clone showed up just once. This rearrangement joins TRBV28 to TRBJ1-3, with TRBD1 matching 7 bases. Trimming took 5 bases from V and 0 from J; bases not matched to a gene: 4. The germline V gene has CDR1 MDHEN and CDR2 SYDVKM. The CDR3 length is 15 residues. CDR3 nucleotides: TGTGCCAGCAGTCGGACAGGTAGCTCTGGAAACACCATATATTTT. This gives the protein CASSRTGSSGNTIYF.

This clone was observed a few times. The rearrangement uses TRBV7-2 and TRBJ1-5, with D unclear. The germline V gene has CDR1 SGHTA and CDR2 FQGNSA. The CDR3 covers 15 residues. V was cut by 2 bases and J by 3 bases, with 11 bases left in between. Here the CDR3 DNA reads TGTGCCAGCAGCTTAAAGATCGGTTCCAATCAGCCCCAGCATTTT. Protein: CASSLKIGSNQPQHF.

This chain links TRBV28 with TRBJ1-2; a weak D match, TRBD1 (6 bases). The CDR3 contains 13 residues. CDR1 is MDHEN and CDR2 is SYDVKM in the germline V gene. V was pared by 5 bases and J by 1 base, with 8 bases between. The CDR3 DNA reads TGTGCCAGCAGTGGACAGCTTAACTATGGCTACACCTTC. It yields the protein CASSGQLNYGYTF.

The chain uses TRBV6-5 and TRBJ2-7; a possible D gene is TRBD2 (6 bases). Germline CDR1 is MNHEY and CDR2 is SVGAGI. The germline V and J ends were trimmed by 2 bases and 0 bases, with 11 bases remaining between them. The CDR3 loop spans 15 amino acids. CDR3 in amino acids: CASSYLYGSSYEQYF. The CDR3 nucleotides are TGTGCCAGCAGTTACCTGTACGGGAGCTCCTACGAGCAGTACTTC.

This clone was detected only once. CDR3 DNA sequence: TGTGCCAGCAGTTTCGGGACAGGCCTCGAGCAGTACTTC. This sequence encodes CASSFGTGLEQYF. The chain recombines TRBV27 with TRBJ2-7, with TRBD1 matching over 8 bases. Per the germline V gene, CDR1 is MNHEY and CDR2 is SMNVEV (reference sequence). Trimming removed 3 bases from V and 6 bases from J; junction bases left unmatched: 4. The CDR3 has 13 residues.

The rearrangement links TRBV28 to TRBJ2-6, with 12 nucleotides matching TRBD1. CDR1 MDHEN and CDR2 SYDVKM come from the germline V gene. CDR3 length: 19 amino acids. The V and J ends lost 4 bases and 2 bases, in that order; junction bases with no gene match: 9. The CDR3 spells CASSYPRDRGLPGANVLTF. CDR3 nucleotide sequence: TGTGCCAGCAGTTACCCCCGGGACAGGGGGCTCCCTGGGGCCAACGTCCTGACTTTC. The full variable domain, its missing parts supplied by reference TRBV28 and TRBJ2-6, is DVKVTQSSRYLVKRTGEKVFLECVQDMDHENMFWYRQDPGLGLRLIYFSYDVKMKEKGDIPEGYSVSREKKERFSLILESASTNQTSMYLCASSYPRDRGLPGANVLTFGAGSRLTVL.

This chain connects TRBV5-1 to TRBJ2-5; 7 nucleotides agree with TRBD2. J gave up 4 bases and V 2 bases, and 11 bases lay outside the gene matches. Germline lookup yields CDR1 SGHRS and CDR2 YFSETQ. The CDR3 contains 16 residues. The CDR3 spells CASSFLGRVHGETQYF. CDR3 sequence (DNA): TGCGCCAGCAGCTTCCTAGGGAGGGTCCACGGAGAGACCCAGTACTTC.

V gene TRBV14 combines with J gene TRBJ2-7, with 7 bases that match TRBD2. Germline CDR1 reads SGHDN; CDR2 reads FVKESK. V lost 1 base and J lost 6; bases outside the gene matches: 9. This CDR3 is 15 amino acids long. CDR3 in amino acids: CASSQVRELGGEQYF. Here the CDR3 DNA reads TGTGCCAGCAGCCAAGTGCGGGAGCTTGGCGGCGAGCAGTACTTC.

This sequence joins TRBV15 and TRBJ1-5; D is perhaps TRBD1 (6 bases). There are 16 residues in the CDR3. The V gene lost 2 bases and the J gene lost 0 bases, with 11 bases spanning the gap. CDR1 is LNHNV and CDR2 is YYDKDF in the germline V gene (reference sequence). The DNA for the CDR3 is TGTGCCACCAGCAGACTTCACAGGGATAGCAATCAGCCCCAGCATTTT. Protein sequence: CATSRLHRDSNQPQHF.

This clone was counted a few times. This rearrangement joins TRBV5-1 to TRBJ2-5; 7 bases match TRBD1. V shed 5 bases and J 5 bases; nucleotides not matched to a gene: 6. CDR3 length: 13 amino acids. Germline V gene data show CDR1 as SGHRS and CDR2 as YFSETQ. CDR3 sequence (DNA): TGCGCCAGCAGGAGGGGACAGTGGGAGACCCAGTACTTC. Translating it yields CASRRGQWETQYF. The full variable domain, with the rest looked up from reference TRBV5-1 and TRBJ2-5, is KAGVTQTPRYLIKTRGQQVTLSCSPISGHRSVSWYQQTPGQGLQFLFEYFSETQRNKGNFPGRFSGRQFSNSRSEMNVSTLELGDSALYLCASRRGQWETQYFGPGTRLLVL.

V usage is TRBV29-1 and J usage is TRBJ2-1; 13 nucleotides align to TRBD2. CDR1 and CDR2 from the germline V gene are SQVTM and ANQGSEA. V lost 6 bases, J lost 7 bases, and 15 bases stayed unmatched. The CDR3 has 17 residues. CDR3 sequence reads: CSVDRGRTSGSGNEQFF. CDR3 DNA: TGCAGCGTCGACAGGGGTAGGACTAGCGGGAGCGGAAATGAGCAGTTCTTC.

This rearrangement joins TRBV19 to TRBJ2-1, with 8 bases matching TRBD1. CDR1 and CDR2 from the germline V gene are LNHDA and SQIVND (reference sequence). With V trimmed by 3 bases and J by 5 bases, 6 bases remained unmatched. This CDR3 region has 15 residues. The CDR3 region has the DNA TGTGCCAGTAGTATCGGGACAGGAGTGGACAATGAGCAGTTCTTC. Its protein product is CASSIGTGVDNEQFF.

This chain joins TRBV11-2 and TRBJ1-3, with 7 bases aligning to TRBD1. CDR3 size: 17 residues. V lost 0 bases to trimming and J lost 10 bases; unmatched junction nucleotides: 15. Looked up from germline, CDR1 is SGHAT and CDR2 is FQNNGV. This CDR3 reads CASSLDGRRQGPPTIYF. CDR3 in DNA: TGTGCCAGCAGCTTAGATGGTCGCCGACAGGGACCCCCGACCATATATTTT.

The chain has TRBV6-1 and TRBJ1-5; D remains ambiguous. This CDR3 spans 16 amino acids. The V end lost 2 bases, the J end lost 2 bases, and 13 bases lay between the germline ends. Germline V CDR1 and CDR2: MNHNS, SASEGT. This chain's CDR3 is CASSEYRGAGNQPQHF. The CDR3 bases are TGTGCCAGCAGTGAATACCGGGGAGCGGGCAATCAGCCCCAGCATTTT.

This CDR3 reads CASSPRAGEGEQYF. In DNA form, the CDR3 reads TGTGCCAGCTCACCACGTGCAGGGGAGGGCGAGCAGTACTTC. The J gene is TRBJ2-7, the V gene TRBV18; D perhaps matches TRBD2 (7 bases). This CDR3 is 14 amino acids long. CDR1 is KGHSH, CDR2 LQKENI, per germline. The germline V and J ends were trimmed by 1 base and 6 bases, with 13 bases remaining between them. Full variable domain (missing parts from reference TRBV18 and TRBJ2-7): NAGVMQNPRHLVRRRGQEARLRCSPMKGHSHVYWYRQLPEEGLKFMVYLQKENIIDESGMPKERFSAEFPKEGPSILRIQQVVRGDSAAYFCASSPRAGEGEQYFGPGTRLTVT.

This chain uses TRBV7-3 with TRBJ2-3, with 11 bases matching TRBD2. The CDR3 is made up of 16 amino acids. Trimming cost V 4 bases and J 6 bases; bases outside gene matches: 9. Germline assignment: CDR1 SGHTA and CDR2 FQGTGA. Here the CDR3 reads CASSSITSGSKDTQYF. The CDR3 DNA follows: TGTGCCAGCAGCTCAATTACTAGCGGGAGTAAGGATACGCAGTATTTT.